Shown below are 3 T cell receptor beta chains from a single sample sequenced in a study of early T cells in non-severe SARS-CoV-2 infection. TCRdb processed the 5' RACE reads anew with MiXCR; each CDR3 protein has one entry. The data show approximately 50,000 distinct CDR3 sequences, with roughly 8.8% seen just once and 14% to 15% held by the top ten. Sequencing was carried out using whole blood. These receptors came from an adult who was a healthcare worker with PCR-confirmed SARS-CoV-2 infection or an uninfected control (not recorded which).

This clonotype has a handful of counts. The CDR3 nucleotides read TGTGCCAGCAGCGAAGCGCCGCTTTACAATGAGCAGTTCTTC. Encoded protein: CASSEAPLYNEQFF. The chain is built from TRBV7-2 and TRBJ2-1; no clear D. The CDR3 loop spans 14 amino acids. Germline lookup yields CDR1 SGHTA and CDR2 FQGNSA. The germline V and J ends were trimmed by 5 bases and 4 bases, with 12 bases remaining between them. Combining the CDR3 with reference TRBV7-2 and TRBJ2-1 gives the whole variable domain GAGVSQSPSNKVTEKGKDVELRCDPISGHTALYWYRQSLGQGLEFLIYFQGNSAPDKSGLPSDRFSAERTGGSVSTLTIQRTQQEDSAVYLCASSEAPLYNEQFFGPGTRLTVL.

There are many counts of this clonotype. The rearrangement joins TRBV7-2 to TRBJ1-1; D ambiguous. CDR1 and CDR2 (germline): SGHTA, FQGNSA. The CDR3 has 13 residues. V dropped 5 bases and J dropped 3 bases, with 10 bases sitting between them. As DNA, the CDR3 is TGTGCCAGCAGCCGAGACACCGACACTGAAGCTTTCTTT. Its protein product is CASSRDTDTEAFF.

This chain links TRBV6-5 with TRBJ1-1; TRBD1 aligns across 8 bases. CDR1 and CDR2 from the germline V gene are MNHEY and SVGAGI. This CDR3 spans 13 amino acids. With 7 bases clipped from V and 6 bases from J, the junction kept 7 bases outside the gene matches. The CDR3 bases are TGTGCCAGCACCCGACAGGGGATGGCTGAAGCTTTCTTT. Translation gives CASTRQGMAEAFF.